This T cell receptor beta chain was identified in a study of CD8+ T cells in alopecia areata. RNA was isolated and reverse transcribed to cDNA, the sequencing template. Using immunoSEQ multiplex PCR, the repertoire was profiled, and TCRdb retains in-frame clones only, with some absent. The data contain some 190,000 clones, approximately 60% of them seen just once; the ten biggest clones take up around 0.7%. This clone appeared a few times. The germline CDR1 and CDR2 sequences are LGHNA and YNFKEQ. The CDR3 totals 14 residues. Trimming took off 0 bases at V and 6 bases at J, with 10 bases between the two ends. The treatment here: oral pan-JAK inhibitor, 5-10 mg twice daily.

The rearrangement links TRBV4-2 to TRBJ2-3; D ambiguous. This clonotype was obtained from a human donor with alopecia areata. Source: CD4+ T cells sorted from blood, taken at week 4, from a patient treated with tofacitinib. Here the CDR3 DNA reads TGTGCCAGCAGCCAAGATTGGACGGCGGATACGCAGTATTTT. Protein sequence: CASSQDWTADTQYF.